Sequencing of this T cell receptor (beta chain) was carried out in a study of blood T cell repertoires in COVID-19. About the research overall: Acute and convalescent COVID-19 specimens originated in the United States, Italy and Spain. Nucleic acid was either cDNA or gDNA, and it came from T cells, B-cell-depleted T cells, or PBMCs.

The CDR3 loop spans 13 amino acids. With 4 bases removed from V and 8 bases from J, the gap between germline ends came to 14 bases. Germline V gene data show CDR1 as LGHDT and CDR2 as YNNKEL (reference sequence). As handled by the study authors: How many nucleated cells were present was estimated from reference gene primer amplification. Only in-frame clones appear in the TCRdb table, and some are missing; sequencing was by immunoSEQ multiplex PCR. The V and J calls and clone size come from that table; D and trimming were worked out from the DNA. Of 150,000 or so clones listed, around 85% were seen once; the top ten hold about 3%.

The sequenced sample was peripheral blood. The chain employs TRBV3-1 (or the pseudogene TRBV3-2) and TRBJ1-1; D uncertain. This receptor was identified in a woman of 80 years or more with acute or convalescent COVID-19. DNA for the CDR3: TGTGCCAGCAGCCCCACAAAAACAATCGAAGCTTTCTTT. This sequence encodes CASSPTKTIEAFF.